The 28 T cell receptor beta chains in this list originate from one sample, sequenced in a study of blood T cell repertoires in COVID-19. Here immunoSEQ multiplex PCR was the method, and the copy in TCRdb shows in-frame clones only, minus some. The repertoire has 15,000 to 17,000 clones, around 86% of them found once; the top ten carry 52%. The specimen sequenced was peripheral blood. These receptors came from a man aged 55 to 70 with acute or convalescent COVID-19.

This clone was counted between two and nine times. This chain links TRBV29-1 with TRBJ2-3; maybe TRBD1 (5 bases). Germline CDR1 reads SQVTM; CDR2 reads ANQGSEA. The CDR3 length is 15 residues. Trimming took 0 bases from V and 1 from J, leaving 11 bases between them. CDR3 protein: CSVEDLSGRTDTQYF. CDR3 DNA sequence: TGCAGCGTTGAAGATCTTTCAGGGCGCACAGATACGCAGTATTTT.

This chain connects TRBV7-2 to TRBJ1-2, with 7 positions matching TRBD1. Per the germline V gene, CDR1 is SGHTA and CDR2 is FQGNSA. The J segment lost 8 bases and the V segment lost 1 base, leaving 7 bases of the junction unmatched. The CDR3 is 14 residues long. Here the CDR3 reads CASSLVQGMGGYTF. The CDR3 region has the DNA TGTGCCAGCAGCTTAGTACAGGGGATGGGCGGCTACACCTTC.

This clone was found once. The chain is built from TRBV28 and TRBJ1-5; no definite D call. V lost 11 bases and J lost 2, with 13 bases in between. The V gene's germline CDR1 is MDHEN and CDR2 SYDVKM. This CDR3 has 13 amino acids. CDR3 bases: TGTGCCGTCGGCATGGAGGGCAATCAGCCCCAGCATTTT. As protein: CAVGMEGNQPQHF. The full variable domain, rest sourced from reference TRBV28 and TRBJ1-5, is DVKVTQSSRYLVKRTGEKVFLECVQDMDHENMFWYRQDPGLGLRLIYFSYDVKMKEKGDIPEGYSVSREKKERFSLILESASTNQTSMYLCAVGMEGNQPQHFGDGTRLSIL.

V gene TRBV6-2 or TRBV6-3 combines with J gene TRBJ1-5; D remains ambiguous. There are 14 residues in the CDR3. Germline V gene data show CDR1 as MNHEY and CDR2 as SVGEGT. Trimming stripped 0 bases from V and 3 bases from J, with 6 bases between. CDR3 region: CASSYSSINQPQHF. Here the CDR3 DNA reads TGTGCCAGCAGTTACTCGAGTATCAATCAGCCCCAGCATTTT.

CDR3 amino acids: CASSYGTGITEAFF. As DNA, the CDR3 is TGTGCCAGCAGTTACGGGACAGGGATCACTGAAGCTTTCTTT. This chain links TRBV6-5 with TRBJ1-1; 9 bases fit TRBD1. Germline V CDR1 and CDR2: MNHEY, SVGAGI. V lost 2 bases, J lost 4 bases, and 2 bases stayed unmatched. The CDR3 runs to 14 residues.

V gene TRBV11-1 combines with J gene TRBJ2-3, with 8 bases fitting TRBD1. This CDR3 contains 16 residues. The V gene end was trimmed by 5 bases and the J gene end by 4 bases; junction bases not matched to a gene: 11. CDR1 SGHAT and CDR2 FQDESV come from the germline V gene (reference sequence). This chain's CDR3 is CASSPGDRTGPDTQYF. Here the CDR3 DNA reads TGTGCCAGCAGCCCAGGGGACAGGACAGGTCCAGATACGCAGTATTTT.

This chain connects TRBV7-8 to TRBJ2-1; 9 bases fit TRBD1. There are 14 residues in the CDR3. J was trimmed by 9 bases and V by 2 bases; bases with no gene match: 5. The germline V gene has CDR1 SGHVS and CDR2 FQNEAQ. For the CDR3, the DNA is TGTGCCAGCAGCTTACGGGACAGGGATCCTGAGCAGTTCTTC. This gives the protein CASSLRDRDPEQFF.

The V gene is TRBV24-1, the J gene TRBJ1-4; D is undetermined. Trimming left V 0 bases short and J 8 bases short, with 3 bases between. The CDR3 runs 12 residues. Germline V CDR1 and CDR2: KGHDR, SFDVKD. CDR3 sequence (DNA): TGTGCCACCAGTGATTTGTCGGAAAAACTGTTTTTT. Translating it yields CATSDLSEKLFF.

The chain recombines TRBV10-3 with TRBJ2-7; D remains unclear. The germline V gene encodes CDR1 ENHRY and CDR2 SYGVKD. The CDR3 loop spans 13 amino acids. Trimming removed 2 bases from V and 2 bases from J, with 7 bases in between. CDR3 nucleotides: TGTGCCATCAGTGAGGGGCAGACCTACGAGCAGTACTTC. Translating gives CAISEGQTYEQYF.

The chain is built from TRBV7-2 and TRBJ2-3; tentative D call: TRBD2 (6 bases). The CDR3 loop spans 12 amino acids. Trimming took off 5 bases at V and 3 bases at J, with 6 bases between the two ends. The V gene's germline CDR1 is SGHTA and CDR2 FQGNSA. CDR3 region: CASSGGTDTQYF. The CDR3 coding sequence is TGTGCCAGCAGCGGGGGGACAGATACGCAGTATTTT.

The chain combines TRBV28 with TRBJ2-7, with 11 bases fitting TRBD1. The CDR3 is made up of 14 amino acids. V lost 5 bases to trimming and J lost 5 bases; unmatched junction nucleotides: 5. Looked up from germline, CDR1 is MDHEN and CDR2 is SYDVKM. Here the CDR3 reads CASSRDRGWDEQYF. The CDR3 nucleotides are TGTGCCAGCAGTCGGGACAGGGGGTGGGACGAGCAGTACTTC.

Only a few counts were recorded for this clone. The junction and the germline gene differ at one end; a read error may be behind it. This chain connects TRBV6-1 to TRBJ2-1, with no clear D. The CDR3 spans 13 residues. Germline loops: CDR1 MNHNS, CDR2 SASEGT. CDR3 protein: CASSEETVNGQFF. CDR3 nucleotide sequence: TGTGCCAGCAGTGAAGAAACAGTTAATGGGCAGTTCTTC.

This chain joins TRBV7-8 and TRBJ2-1, with 8 bases identical to TRBD2. CDR1 and CDR2 (germline): SGHVS, FQNEAQ. The V and J ends lost 1 base and 1 base, in that order; junction bases with no gene match: 9. CDR3 length: 18 amino acids. The CDR3 DNA reads as TGTGCCAGCAGCTTAGTGGGGGCGGGGGGCGGGTCCTACAATGAGCAGTTCTTC. Translation: CASSLVGAGGGSYNEQFF.

CDR3 sequence (DNA): TGTGCCAGCAGCTGGATGGACAGGGGATACGAGCAGTACTTC. It translates to CASSWMDRGYEQYF. The V call is TRBV11-1, the J call TRBJ2-7, with 9 bases fitting TRBD1. This CDR3 is 14 amino acids long. V was pared by 4 bases and J by 4 bases, with 5 bases of the junction left unmatched. Looked up from germline, CDR1 is SGHAT and CDR2 is FQDESV (reference sequence). Full variable domain (rest looked up from reference TRBV11-1 and TRBJ2-7): EAEVAQSPRYKITEKSQAVAFWCDPISGHATLYWYRQILGQGPELLVQFQDESVVDDSQLPKDRFSAERLKGVDSTLKIQPAELGDSAMYLCASSWMDRGYEQYFGPGTRLTVT.

This sequence joins TRBV5-4 and TRBJ2-1; D possibly corresponds to TRBD1 (5 bases). CDR3 length equals 15 residues. Germline values: CDR1 SGHNT, CDR2 YYREEE (reference sequence). Trimming removed 0 bases at V and 3 bases at J, with 10 bases between. CDR3: CASSLGGRYYNEQFF. As DNA, the CDR3 is TGTGCCAGCAGCTTGGGGGGCCGTTACTACAATGAGCAGTTCTTC.

The chain couples TRBV7-9 to TRBJ1-4; 7 nucleotides match TRBD1. Germline lookup yields CDR1 SEHNR and CDR2 FQNEAQ (reference sequence). The junction had 10 bases not matched to a gene; V was cut back by 5 bases and J by 7 bases. The CDR3 runs 15 residues. DNA of the CDR3: TGTGCCAGCAGCATTAGACAGGGAATAGGTGAAAAACTGTTTTTT. Amino acid sequence: CASSIRQGIGEKLFF.

The V and J genes are TRBV6-5 and TRBJ1-1, with D maybe TRBD1 (6 bases). Trimming stripped 0 bases from V and 1 base from J, with 9 bases between. The CDR3 is made up of 15 amino acids. Germline V gene data show CDR1 as MNHEY and CDR2 as SVGAGI. CDR3 region: CASSYSDSPNTEAFF. The CDR3, as DNA: TGTGCCAGCAGTTACTCGGACAGCCCGAACACTGAAGCTTTCTTT.

The gene calls are TRBV25-1 and TRBJ1-6; the match to TRBD1 covers 8 bases. CDR3 length equals 15 residues. Germline V gives CDR1 MGHDK, CDR2 SYGVNS. Trimming removed 8 bases from V and 9 bases from J; junction bases left unmatched: 12. CDR3 residues: CASEMTGTGRSPLHF. The CDR3 coding sequence is TGTGCCAGCGAGATGACCGGGACAGGACGTTCACCCCTCCACTTT.

The chain combines TRBV7-2 with TRBJ2-2, with D tentatively TRBD1 (5 bases). CDR3 size: 14 residues. The V and J ends lost 3 bases and 6 bases respectively, with 11 bases between them. CDR1 is SGHTA, CDR2 FQGNSA, per germline. The CDR3 protein is CASSFQGRAGELFF. The CDR3 DNA sequence: TGTGCCAGCAGCTTTCAGGGTAGGGCCGGGGAGCTGTTTTTT.

This chain links TRBV3-1 (or the pseudogene TRBV3-2) with TRBJ2-5; 8 positions match TRBD1. The V segment lost 0 bases and the J segment 5 bases; nucleotides outside the gene matches: 5. The CDR3 length is 15 residues. CDR1 and CDR2 from the germline V gene are LGHDT and YNNKEL (reference sequence). The CDR3: CASSQEDRGFETQYF. The CDR3 bases are TGTGCCAGCAGCCAAGAAGACAGGGGTTTCGAGACCCAGTACTTC.

This chain links TRBV4-3 with TRBJ2-3; 8 bases match TRBD2. CDR1 is LGHNA, CDR2 YSLEER, per germline. V lost 0 bases and J lost 8; bases outside the gene matches: 16. The CDR3 covers 18 residues. The CDR3 reads CASSQDLSSGVGKGTQYF. In DNA, the CDR3 is TGCGCCAGCAGCCAAGATCTGAGTAGCGGGGTGGGGAAGGGTACGCAGTATTTT.

In this sample, this clone turned up once. The chain recombines TRBV6-5 with TRBJ1-1; D gene unclear. Trimming cost V 8 bases and J 1 base, with 14 bases left between them. This CDR3 is 14 amino acids long. Germline V gene data show CDR1 as MNHEY and CDR2 as SVGAGI. DNA of the CDR3: TGTGCCAGCGCGGGAGTTTCGAGGAACACTGAAGCTTTCTTT. Translation gives CASAGVSRNTEAFF.

The V and J genes are TRBV11-2 and TRBJ2-2; 8 bases align to TRBD2. There are 16 residues in the CDR3. Per the germline V gene, CDR1 is SGHAT and CDR2 is FQNNGV. Trimming at V came to 4 bases and at J to 0 bases, leaving 4 bases not matched to a gene. CDR3 sequence (DNA): TGTGCCAGCAGCTCAATTAGCGGGACGAACACCGGGGAGCTGTTTTTT. This sequence encodes CASSSISGTNTGELFF.

Note on this clone: An end of the junction differs from the germline gene, which may be a read error. The chain links TRBV7-7 to TRBJ2-5; maybe TRBD2 (5 bases). In germline, CDR1 is SSHAT, CDR2 FNYEAQ (reference sequence). The CDR3 consists of 15 residues. CDR3 DNA: TGTGCTAGCAGCTTAATGTCGGGGTACCAAGAGACCCAGTACTTC. As protein: CASSLMSGYQETQYF.

The chain uses TRBV7-8 and TRBJ2-5; 8 bases match TRBD1. Germline V gives CDR1 SGHVS, CDR2 FQNEAQ. After removal of 2 bases from V and 4 bases from J, the junction contained 3 bases not matched to a gene. The CDR3 consists of 14 residues. The CDR3 bases are TGTGCCAGCAGCTTATTGGGGACAGGAGAGACCCAGTACTTC. This sequence encodes CASSLLGTGETQYF.

V and J are TRBV4-3 and TRBJ1-4; 10 positions match TRBD1. The CDR3 is 20 residues long. V was clipped by 0 bases and J by 3 bases; unmatched bases: 13. Looked up from germline, CDR1 is LGHNA and CDR2 is YSLEER. The CDR3 spells CASSQEAGQGRPGANEKLFF. CDR3 nucleotide sequence: TGCGCCAGCAGCCAAGAAGCGGGACAGGGGCGACCCGGGGCTAATGAAAAACTGTTTTTT.

The chain is built from TRBV9 and TRBJ2-7; TRBD1 might be the D (6 bases). The germline CDR1 and CDR2 sequences are SGDLS and YYNGEE. The CDR3 has 14 amino acids. Trimming cost V 3 bases and J 11 bases, with 21 bases left between them. Here the CDR3 DNA reads TGTGCCAGCAGCGCGCTATTGGGGACAAAAGGCGAGTACTTC. Translated: CASSALLGTKGEYF.

The chain is built from TRBV15 and TRBJ1-5; TRBD1 agrees at 7 bases. The CDR3 extends over 16 amino acids. The V and J ends lost 5 bases and 0 bases, in that order; junction bases with no gene match: 7. The V gene's germline CDR1 is LNHNV and CDR2 YYDKDF (reference sequence). The CDR3 DNA reads TGTGCCACCAGCTCCTGGACAGGACCTAGCAATCAGCCCCAGCATTTT. Encoded protein: CATSSWTGPSNQPQHF.